This T cell receptor (beta chain) stems from a study of T-cell memory formation after mild COVID-19. Broader study findings: A second wave expanding day 15 to 37 was CD4+-biased; contracting clones were balanced. Memory sampled before infection contained some responding clones, suggesting cross-reactive memory joined.

Looked up from germline, CDR1 is DFQATT and CDR2 is SNEGSKA (reference sequence). There are 12 residues in the CDR3. This clonotype has just a few counts. The target antigen is unknown. TCR alpha and TCR beta cDNA libraries carrying sample barcodes and UMIs were produced by 5'RACE using constant-segment primers. TCRdb re-derived calls from the 5' RACE reads in MiXCR, one entry per CDR3 protein. The sample lists 270,000 or so distinct CDR3 sequences, approximately 16% occurring once. Material for sequencing was PBMCs or a T cell subset sorted from them (not recorded which). The rearrangement joins TRBV20-1 to TRBJ2-3, with 8 bases aligning to TRBD1. The TCR sequence derives from a man between 18 and 29 years old who had mild COVID-19 (a few samples of this study predate the infection). Cell type and time point are not known. Here the CDR3 reads CSNRGRTDTQYF. The CDR3 DNA sequence: TGCAGCAACAGGGGGAGGACAGATACGCAGTATTTT.